The 5 T cell receptor beta chains below all came from one sample that was sequenced in a study of cytomegalovirus exposure and HLA in healthy donors. Amplification used 60 Vbeta primers and 13 Jbeta primers. Clones were read by immunoSEQ multiplex PCR, and TCRdb kept only the in-frame ones, dropping some. Among about 190,000 clones listed, around 67% were seen once. Sequencing used PBMCs. These receptors originate from a woman aged 25-40 years in good health and CMV-seropositive.

The V and J genes are TRBV5-4 and TRBJ1-6; 7 bases line up with TRBD1. Germline loops: CDR1 SGHNT, CDR2 YYREEE (reference sequence). Trimming cost V 2 bases and J 10 bases; bases outside gene matches: 3. This CDR3 comprises 13 residues. In DNA, the CDR3 is TGTGCCAGCAGCTTAACAGGGGACTCACCCCTCCACTTT. This sequence encodes CASSLTGDSPLHF.

This sequence joins TRBV11-2 and TRBJ2-1; 14 bases align to TRBD2. The CDR3 is made up of 16 amino acids. V gave up 5 bases and J gave up 9 bases; unmatched junction bases: 9. Germline CDR1 and CDR2: SGHAT and FQNNGV. CDR3 coding DNA: TGTGCCAGCAGCCCAGACAGACTAGCGGGAGGGATTGAGCAGTTCTTC. Translated, it gives CASSPDRLAGGIEQFF. Full variable domain (rest looked up from reference TRBV11-2 and TRBJ2-1): EAGVAQSPRYKIIEKRQSVAFWCNPISGHATLYWYQQILGQGPKLLIQFQNNGVVDDSQLPKDRFSAERLKGVDSTLKIQPAKLEDSAVYLCASSPDRLAGGIEQFFGPGTRLTVL.

This chain uses TRBV18 with TRBJ2-7; TRBD1 matches 10 bases. CDR1 is KGHSH and CDR2 is LQKENI in the germline V gene. The CDR3 is 17 amino acids. The ends lost 2 bases at V and 4 bases at J; junction bases unmatched: 11. For the CDR3, the DNA is TGTGCCAGCTCACCAATCGCTTCGAGACAGGGGGCATACGAGCAGTACTTC. The encoded protein is CASSPIASRQGAYEQYF.

The rearrangement joins TRBV27 to TRBJ1-5, with 10 bases matching TRBD1. The V and J ends lost 2 bases and 2 bases, in that order; junction bases with no gene match: 3. The CDR3 spans 16 residues. Germline loops: CDR1 MNHEY, CDR2 SMNVEV (reference sequence). The CDR3: CASSLIGTGGNQPQHF. The CDR3 DNA follows: TGTGCCAGCAGTTTAATTGGGACAGGGGGCAATCAGCCCCAGCATTTT.

There are a few counts of this clone. The gene calls are TRBV19 and TRBJ2-1; TRBD2 agrees at 9 bases. Per the germline V gene, CDR1 is LNHDA and CDR2 is SQIVND (reference sequence). V trimming: 3 bases; J trimming: 8 bases; junction bases outside the gene matches: 5. The CDR3 extends over 14 amino acids. Written as DNA, the CDR3 is TGTGCCAGTAGTATGGCTAGCGGGATCTATGAGCAGTTCTTC. Encoded protein: CASSMASGIYEQFF. Full variable domain (outside the CDR3, taken from reference TRBV19 and TRBJ2-1): DGGITQSPKYLFRKEGQNVTLSCEQNLNHDAMYWYRQDPGQGLRLIYYSQIVNDFQKGDIAEGYSVSREKKESFPLTVTSAQKNPTAFYLCASSMASGIYEQFFGPGTRLTVL.